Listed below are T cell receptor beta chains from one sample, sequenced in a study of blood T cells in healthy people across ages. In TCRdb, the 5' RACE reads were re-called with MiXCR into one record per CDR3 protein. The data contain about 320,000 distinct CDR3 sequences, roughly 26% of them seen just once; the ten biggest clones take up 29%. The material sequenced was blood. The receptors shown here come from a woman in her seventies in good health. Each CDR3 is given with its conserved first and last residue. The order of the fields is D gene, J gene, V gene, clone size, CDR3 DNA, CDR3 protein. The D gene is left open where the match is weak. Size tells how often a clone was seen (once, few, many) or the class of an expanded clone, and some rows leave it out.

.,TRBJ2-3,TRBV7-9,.,TGTGCCAGCAGTCCCCGCGTCACAGATACGCAGTATTTT,CASSPRVTDTQYF
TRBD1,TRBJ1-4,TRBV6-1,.,TGTGCCAGCAGTGAAGGGCCAGGGGGCTCGTATGAAAAACTGTTTTTT,CASSEGPGGSYEKLFF
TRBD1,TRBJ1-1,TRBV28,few,TGTGCCAGCAGCCAGGGGGGGGTCTACACTGAAGCTTTCTTT,CASSQGGVYTEAFF
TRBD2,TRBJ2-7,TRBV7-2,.,TGTGCCAGCAGCTCTGGCGGGAGCTACGAGCAGTACTTC,CASSSGGSYEQYF
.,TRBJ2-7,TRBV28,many,TGTGCCAGCAGGGACGAGGGAGGCGAGCAGTACTTC,CASRDEGGEQYF
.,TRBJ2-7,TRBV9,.,TGTGCCAGCAGCGTAGGAGTCGGGATTTCCTACGAGCAGTACTTC,CASSVGVGISYEQYF
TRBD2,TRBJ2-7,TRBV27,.,TGTGCCAGCAGTCCCCGGCTAGCGGGGTACGAGCAGTACTTC,CASSPRLAGYEQYF
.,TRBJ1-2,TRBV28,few,TGTGCCAGCAGTCTATCCGGGAGCGGGCCTTATGGCTACACCTTC,CASSLSGSGPYGYTF
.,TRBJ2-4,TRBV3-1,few,TGTGCCAGCAGCCAACGGGGGGCAAACATTCAGTACTTC,CASSQRGANIQYF
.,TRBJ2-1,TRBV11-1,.,TGTGCCAGCAGCTTAACCCGGACTGGGATCTCCTACAATGAGCAGTTCTTC,CASSLTRTGISYNEQFF
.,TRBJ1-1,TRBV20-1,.,TGCAGTGCTAGCTTAGTGAACACTGAAGCTTTCTTT,CSASLVNTEAFF
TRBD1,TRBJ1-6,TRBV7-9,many,TGTGCCAGCAGCACCAGACAGGGGGCAAATTCACCCCTCCACTTT,CASSTRQGANSPLHF
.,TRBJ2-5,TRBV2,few,TGTGCCAGCAGTGAGGGTCTCGGGGAGACCCAGTACTTC,CASSEGLGETQYF
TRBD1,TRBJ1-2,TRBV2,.,TGTGCCAAATGGACAGGGGGCTTGGAAGGTGGCTACACCTTC,CAKWTGGLEGGYTF
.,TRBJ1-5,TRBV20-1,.,TGCAGTGCTAGTGTCCTCATAGGTAGCAATCAGCCCCAGCATTTT,CSASVLIGSNQPQHF
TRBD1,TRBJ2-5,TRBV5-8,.,TGTGCCAGCAGCTTGGGGTGGGTCCGGGACAGCCAAGAGACCCAGTACTTC,CASSLGWVRDSQETQYF
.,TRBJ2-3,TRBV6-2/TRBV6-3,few,TGTGCCAGCAGTGGGAACCGCGGACCTCTCACAGATACGCAGTATTTT,CASSGNRGPLTDTQYF
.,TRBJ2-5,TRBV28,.,TGTGCCAGCAGTTTAGAGCGATGGGGTATGATCCAGTACTTC,CASSLERWGMIQYF
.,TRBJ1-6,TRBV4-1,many,TGCGCCAGCAGCCAAGGATCCGGGACGTACGGATCACCCCTCCACTTT,CASSQGSGTYGSPLHF
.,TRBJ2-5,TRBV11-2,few,TGTGCCAGCAGCTTGGGCCTAACAGGGCCGAAGCGGGAGACCCAGTACTTC,CASSLGLTGPKRETQYF
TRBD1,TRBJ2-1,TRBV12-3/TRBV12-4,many,TGTGCCAGCGGACAGGGGTCCTACAATGAGCAGTTCTTC,CASGQGSYNEQFF
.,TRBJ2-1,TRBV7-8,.,TGTGCCAGCAGTCATCTTTACAATGAGCAGTTCTTC,CASSHLYNEQFF
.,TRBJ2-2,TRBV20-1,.,TGCAGTGCTCCCGCAGGGGCTACCGGGGAGCTGTTTTTT,CSAPAGATGELFF
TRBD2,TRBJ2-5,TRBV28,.,TGTGCCAGCAGTTTTGTAAGCGGGGGGGTTCAAGAGACCCAGTACTTC,CASSFVSGGVQETQYF
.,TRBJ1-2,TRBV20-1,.,TGCAGTGCTGTCCTAACAAAACTGGGTTCAGGCGGAATTGGGGGCTACACCTTC,CSAVLTKLGSGGIGGYTF
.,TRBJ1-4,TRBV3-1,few,TGTGCCAGCAGCCAAGTGGGGGCAGTTAATGAAAAACTGTTTTTT,CASSQVGAVNEKLFF
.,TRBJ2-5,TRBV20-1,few,TGCAGTGCTCCCGGGACTTACCAAGAGACCCAGTACTTC,CSAPGTYQETQYF
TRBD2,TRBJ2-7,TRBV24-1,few,TGTGCCACCAGTGATTTTGGGACTAGCGGAACCTACGAGCAGTACTTC,CATSDFGTSGTYEQYF
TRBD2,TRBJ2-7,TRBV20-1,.,TGCAGTGCCGGGACTAGCGCATCCTACGAGCAGTACTTC,CSAGTSASYEQYF
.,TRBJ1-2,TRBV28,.,TGTGCCACCACGGGACGGTTTCGTGGCTACACCTTC,CATTGRFRGYTF
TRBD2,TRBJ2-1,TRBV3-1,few,TGTGCCAGCAGCCAAGGGTCCGGGACTAGCGGGAGGGAGGTGTTCTTC,CASSQGSGTSGREVFF
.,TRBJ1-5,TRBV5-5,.,TGTGCCAGCAGCTTGGTTGGCATGAATAGCAATCAGCCCCAGCATTTT,CASSLVGMNSNQPQHF
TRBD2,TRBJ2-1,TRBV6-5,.,TGTGCCAGCAGTTACGACCTAGCGGGGAACAATGAGCAGTTCTTC,CASSYDLAGNNEQFF
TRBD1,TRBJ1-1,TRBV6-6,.,TGTGCCAGCAACAGGGGGCGAGGCGCTGAAGCTTTCTTT,CASNRGRGAEAFF
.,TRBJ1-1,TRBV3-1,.,TGTGCCAGCAGCCAAGCCAAGGGTAGGGGGGACACTGAAGCTTTCTTT,CASSQAKGRGDTEAFF
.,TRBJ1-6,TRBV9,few,TGTGCCAGCAGGAAGACACAGGGTGATAATTCACCCCTCCACTTT,CASRKTQGDNSPLHF
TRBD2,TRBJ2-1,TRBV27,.,TGTGCCAGCAGTTCCGGGACTAACCATCGAAATGAGCAGTTCTTC,CASSSGTNHRNEQFF
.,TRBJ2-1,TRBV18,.,TGTGCCAGCTCACTATGGAGCCCGGGACCGGGCTCCTACAATGAGCAGTTCTTC,CASSLWSPGPGSYNEQFF
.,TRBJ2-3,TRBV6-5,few,TGTGCCAGCAGCTTCCTACAAACCTCCACAGATACGCAGTATTTT,CASSFLQTSTDTQYF
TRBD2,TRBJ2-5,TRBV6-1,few,TGTGCCAGCAGTCGACTAGCGGGAAATATCCAAGAGACCCAGTACTTC,CASSRLAGNIQETQYF
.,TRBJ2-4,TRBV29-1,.,TGCAGCGTTGTGGGTTCCCTGGGCAAAAGCATTCAGTACTTC,CSVVGSLGKSIQYF
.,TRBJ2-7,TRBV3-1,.,TGTGCCAGCAGCCAAGACGGACTTCTCTACGAGCAGTACTTC,CASSQDGLLYEQYF
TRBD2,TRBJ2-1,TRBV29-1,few,TGCAGCACTAGCGGGAGCTCCTACAATGAGCAGTTCTTC,CSTSGSSYNEQFF
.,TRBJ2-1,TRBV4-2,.,TGTGCCAGCAGCTTACCAGGGTATGAGCAGTTCTTC,CASSLPGYEQFF
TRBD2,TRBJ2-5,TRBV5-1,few,TGCGCCAGCGAGATGGGATCGGGGGGAGAGACCCAGTACTTC,CASEMGSGGETQYF
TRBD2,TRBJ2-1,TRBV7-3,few,TGTGCCAGCAGCTACAGCGGGAGCCCCTACAATGAGCAGTTCTTC,CASSYSGSPYNEQFF
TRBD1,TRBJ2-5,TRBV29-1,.,TGCAGCGTCCTACAGTGGACAGGGGAAGGAGAGACCCAGTACTTC,CSVLQWTGEGETQYF
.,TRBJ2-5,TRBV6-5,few,TGTGCCAGCAGTTACTCGAGGCTTGAGGGACTAGAGACCCAGTACTTC,CASSYSRLEGLETQYF
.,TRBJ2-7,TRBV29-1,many,TGCAGCGCCTTCCAGGGGGGCGAGCAGTACTTC,CSAFQGGEQYF